Below, 22 T cell receptor beta chains from the same sample are listed, as sequenced in a study of cytomegalovirus exposure and HLA in healthy donors. Use of 60 Vbeta and 13 Jbeta primers characterized the PCR. The table came from immunoSEQ multiplex PCR; TCRdb's copy has only in-frame clones and leaves some out. The sample lists just over 150,000 clones, approximately 86% occurring once. The sample comprised PBMCs. These receptors all come from a woman younger than 35 in good health and CMV-seronegative.

This clone has only one observation. This chain joins TRBV6-4 and TRBJ2-7, with 9 bases lining up with TRBD1. The CDR3 has 18 amino acids. Germline V gene data show CDR1 as MRHNA and CDR2 as SNTAGT. The trim removed 2 bases at V and 3 bases at J, leaving 14 bases unmatched. In DNA, the CDR3 is TGTGCCAGCAGTGACAAAGGTCTTCTAGGACAGGGGAACTACGAGCAGTACTTC. Translation gives CASSDKGLLGQGNYEQYF.

V and J are TRBV28 and TRBJ1-2, with D unclear. Trimming took off 7 bases at V and 8 bases at J, with 8 bases between the two ends. The CDR3 covers 10 residues. CDR1 and CDR2 from the germline V gene are MDHEN and SYDVKM. The chain's CDR3 is CASTLRGYTF. The CDR3 DNA reads TGTGCCAGCACTCTGCGGGGCTACACCTTC.

In its sample, this clone was seen once. This sequence joins TRBV28 and TRBJ2-1, with 10 bases identical to TRBD1. Germline V gene lookup returns CDR1 MDHEN and CDR2 SYDVKM. The length of the CDR3 is 16 residues. The trim removed 4 bases at V and 10 bases at J, leaving 13 bases unmatched. CDR3 DNA: TGTGCCAGCAGTTCCCGACAGGGGGCTCGCCGGAGGGAGCAGTTCTTC. As protein: CASSSRQGARRREQFF.

The rearrangement links TRBV29-1 to TRBJ2-5, with 8 nucleotides matching TRBD1. This CDR3 is built from 13 residues. Germline CDR1 reads SQVTM; CDR2 reads ANQGSEA. V was clipped by 7 bases and J by 5 bases; unmatched bases: 9. The CDR3 sequence is CSARQGLTETQYF. For the CDR3, the DNA is TGCAGCGCTAGACAGGGGTTGACGGAGACCCAGTACTTC.

V usage is TRBV15 and J usage is TRBJ2-5; the D gene is possibly TRBD1 (7 bases). CDR1 is LNHNV, CDR2 YYDKDF, per germline (reference sequence). CDR3 length equals 14 residues. Between the trimmed V and J ends, which lost 7 bases and 5 bases, there was a span of 17 bases. CDR3 sequence (DNA): TGTGCCACCACGGGAGACAGGGCGTGGGAGACCCAGTACTTC. Translation gives CATTGDRAWETQYF.

The CDR3: CASSRGGAVTEAFF. In DNA, the CDR3 is TGTGCCAGCAGCCGCGGGGGGGCGGTCACTGAAGCTTTCTTT. This chain links TRBV7-2 with TRBJ1-1, with a possible D match to TRBD1 (6 bases). Germline V CDR1 and CDR2: SGHTA, FQGNSA. The CDR3 contains 14 residues. V was cut by 5 bases and J by 4 bases, with 14 bases left in between. Drawing the rest from reference TRBV7-2 and TRBJ1-1, the complete variable domain is GAGVSQSPSNKVTEKGKDVELRCDPISGHTALYWYRQSLGQGLEFLIYFQGNSAPDKSGLPSDRFSAERTGGSVSTLTIQRTQQEDSAVYLCASSRGGAVTEAFFGQGTRLTVV.

The chain couples TRBV28 to TRBJ1-2, with a weak D call TRBD1 (6 bases). Germline CDR1 MDHEN, CDR2 SYDVKM. V lost 5 bases and J 6 bases, leaving 16 bases between the germline ends. CDR3 length: 14 amino acids. The CDR3 bases are TGTGCCAGCAGTCCTCACCTGGGGGCGGATGGCTACACCTTC. It is translated as CASSPHLGADGYTF.

This chain links TRBV30 with TRBJ1-5; the match to TRBD1 covers 7 bases. The germline V gene has CDR1 GTSNPN and CDR2 SVGIG (reference sequence). The V gene end was trimmed by 2 bases and the J gene end by 2 bases; junction bases not matched to a gene: 18. The CDR3 length is 19 residues. CDR3 DNA: TGTGCCTGGAGTATTCCGGGACAGCCCGTATTAGGTGGCAATCAGCCCCAGCATTTT. This translates into CAWSIPGQPVLGGNQPQHF.

The rearrangement joins TRBV4-1 to TRBJ2-7; 9 positions match TRBD1. Germline CDR1 reads MGHRA; CDR2 reads YSYEKL. Trimming took 4 bases from V and 2 from J; bases not matched to a gene: 6. This CDR3 is built from 15 residues. CDR3 DNA sequence: TGCGCCAGCAGCCCGGGGACAGGGTACGCCTACGAGCAGTACTTC. Its translation: CASSPGTGYAYEQYF.

This chain's CDR3 is CASSSDRGPYNEQFF. The CDR3 bases are TGTGCCAGCAGCTCCGACAGGGGGCCATACAATGAGCAGTTCTTC. The chain links TRBV7-3 to TRBJ2-1; 10 bases agree with TRBD1. The V gene end was trimmed by 4 bases and the J gene end by 4 bases; junction bases not matched to a gene: 4. This CDR3 has 15 residues. CDR1 and CDR2 from the germline V gene are SGHTA and FQGTGA. The complete variable domain, with remaining parts taken from reference TRBV7-3 and TRBJ2-1, reads GAGVSQTPSNKVTEKGKYVELRCDPISGHTALYWYRQSLGQGPEFLIYFQGTGAADDSGLPNDRFFAVRPEGSVSTLKIQRTERGDSAVYLCASSSDRGPYNEQFFGPGTRLTVL.

In this sample, this clone turned up a few times. The chain recombines TRBV6-5 with TRBJ1-6; weak D call: TRBD1 (5 bases). V gave up 4 bases and J gave up 5 bases, with 15 bases separating them. Germline V gene lookup returns CDR1 MNHEY and CDR2 SVGAGI. The CDR3 has 16 residues. The CDR3 DNA reads as TGTGCCAGCAGTTTCATCGGGACGGGGGATAATTCACCCCTCCACTTT. Protein sequence: CASSFIGTGDNSPLHF.

This clone was seen a handful of times. One end of the junction does not line up with germline, which may come from a read error. The chain recombines TRBV5-4 with TRBJ1-4; TRBD1 aligns across 8 bases. CDR3 length equals 12 residues. Germline lookup yields CDR1 SGHNT and CDR2 YYREEE (reference sequence). CDR3 amino acids: CASRGQGPGPVF. CDR3 nucleotide sequence: TGTGCCAGCCGCGGACAGGGCCCAGGGCCTGTTTTT.

The chain links TRBV14 to TRBJ2-7; D perhaps matches TRBD2 (5 bases). Germline V gene lookup returns CDR1 SGHDN and CDR2 FVKESK. CDR3 length: 13 residues. V dropped 4 bases and J dropped 5 bases, with 12 bases sitting between them. The CDR3 nucleotides are TGTGCCAGCAGCCCGTGGGAGTCCGACGAGCAGTACTTC. Protein product: CASSPWESDEQYF.

The chain couples TRBV5-1 to TRBJ1-6; 8 nucleotides align to TRBD1. The CDR3 covers 14 residues. V was pared by 6 bases and J by 10 bases, with 9 bases of the junction left unmatched. The germline CDR1 and CDR2 sequences are SGHRS and YFSETQ. Here the CDR3 DNA reads TGCGCCAGCACCTCCGACAGGGGAGGATCACCCCTCCACTTT. Translated: CASTSDRGGSPLHF.

This chain joins TRBV1 and TRBJ2-1; TRBD2 was called by the table and not checked on the DNA. TRBV1 is an annotated pseudogene. The CDR3 runs to 22 residues. CDR3 DNA: TGCACCAGCAGCCAGAAGACTCGGGACGAGCGGGAGCAACCACTAGGCTACAATGAGCAGTTCTTC. Protein product: CTSSQKTRDEREQPLGYNEQFF.

J is TRBJ2-1 and V is TRBV4-1; no reliable D call. CDR3 length equals 15 residues. Germline values: CDR1 MGHRA, CDR2 YSYEKL. V lost 1 base and J 5 bases, leaving 12 bases between the germline ends. The CDR3 sequence is CASSQVESNHNEQFF. CDR3 nucleotide sequence: TGCGCCAGCAGCCAAGTAGAATCCAATCACAATGAGCAGTTCTTC.

The V call is TRBV4-2, the J call TRBJ2-7; D possibly corresponds to TRBD2 (6 bases). In germline, CDR1 is LGHNA, CDR2 YNFKEQ. The CDR3 is 17 residues long. V was pared by 0 bases and J by 2 bases, with 17 bases between. CDR3 bases: TGTGCCAGCAGCCAAGAAAGGTCTGGGGGGATTCCCTACGAGCAGTACTTC. Amino acids: CASSQERSGGIPYEQYF.

The chain has TRBV28 and TRBJ2-1; 11 nucleotides match TRBD2. Unmatched junction bases numbered 9, after V lost 5 bases and J lost 6 bases. The CDR3 loop spans 16 amino acids. Germline V CDR1 and CDR2: MDHEN, SYDVKM. In DNA form, the CDR3 reads TGTGCCAGCAGTGCCCCCGGGACTAGCGGACCCAATGAGCAGTTCTTC. It encodes CASSAPGTSGPNEQFF.

The chain employs TRBV19 and TRBJ1-3; 7 positions agree with TRBD1. This CDR3 contains 17 residues. Germline values: CDR1 LNHDA, CDR2 SQIVND (reference sequence). The V and J ends lost 7 bases and 0 bases, in that order; junction bases with no gene match: 12. The CDR3 loop reads CASTSTGPDYSGNTIYF. The CDR3, as DNA: TGTGCCAGTACCTCGACAGGGCCCGATTACTCTGGAAACACCATATATTTT.

Concerning this clone itself: At one of its ends the junction is not consistent with the germline gene, which may arise from a read error. The chain carries TRBV7-9 and TRBJ2-7; 7 bases agree with TRBD2. The CDR3 spans 17 residues. CDR1 and CDR2 from the germline V gene are SEHNR and FQNEAQ (reference sequence). CDR3 bases: TGTTCCAGCAGCTTAGGCACGCACCGACTAGCTGCTTACGAGCAGTACTTC. It encodes CSSSLGTHRLAAYEQYF. The entire variable domain, with the rest obtained from reference TRBV7-9 and TRBJ2-7, is as follows: DTGVSQNPRHKITKRGQNVTFRCDPISEHNRLYWYRQTLGQGPEFLTYFQNEAQLEKSRLLSDRFSAERPKGSFSTLEIQRTEQGDSAMYLCSSSLGTHRLAAYEQYFGPGTRLTVT.

A word on this clone: The junction and the germline gene differ at one end; a read error may be behind it. The chain recombines TRBV7-9 with TRBJ2-1, with 7 bases aligning to TRBD1. CDR3 length: 14 residues. Germline V lookup: CDR1 SEHNR, CDR2 FQNEAQ (reference sequence). CDR3 bases: TGTGCCAGCAGCTTGACAGGGTTGGACGAGAATAAACTCTTC. As protein: CASSLTGLDENKLF.

V usage is TRBV2 and J usage is TRBJ1-5, with 8 bases aligning to TRBD1. Germline V lookup: CDR1 SNHLY, CDR2 FYNNEI. With 6 bases clipped from V and 7 bases from J, the junction kept 5 bases outside the gene matches. The length of the CDR3 is 13 residues. The CDR3 is CASSRGQGQPQHF. The DNA of the CDR3 is TGTGCCAGCAGCCGCGGACAGGGACAGCCCCAGCATTTT.